These 21 T cell receptor beta chains were sequenced from one sample in a study of T cell repertoires in cytomegalovirus infection. TCRdb processed the reads anew with MiXCR; each CDR3 protein has one entry. The sample holds roughly 800,000 distinct CDR3 sequences, approximately 32% seen once. The antigens these receptors bind are not known. The source was cultured CD8+ T cells from PBMCs, collected from culture after CMV antigen stimulation. All receptors come from a human donor in good health (CMV status not recorded). Some clones in this sample may be carry-over from other donors' samples.

The sample holds a few counts of this clonotype. DNA for the CDR3: TGTGCCAGCAGCTTTATCGACGGGGAGGGTTATGATAAGCCCCAGCATTTT. Protein sequence: CASSFIDGEGYDKPQHF. V gene TRBV7-8 combines with J gene TRBJ1-5; D call uncertain. The CDR3 totals 17 residues. Trimming left V 3 bases short and J 8 bases short, with 23 bases between. Germline V gene lookup returns CDR1 SGHVS and CDR2 FQNEAQ.

This clonotype has ten or more counts. This CDR3 reads CASSLAPGSNEQYF. The DNA of the CDR3 is TGTGCCAGCAGCTTAGCGCCAGGGTCCAACGAGCAGTACTTC. The chain joins TRBV7-6 to TRBJ2-7, with D possibly matching TRBD1 (5 bases). V lost 0 bases, J lost 5 bases, and 11 bases lay in between. This CDR3 is built from 14 residues. Germline V gene lookup returns CDR1 SGHVS and CDR2 FNYEAQ.

In its sample, this clonotype was seen a few times. The chain links TRBV15 to TRBJ1-2; TRBD1 is a possible D gene (6 bases). The ends were cut back, 3 bases at V and 4 bases at J, with 18 bases in the middle. The CDR3 has 16 amino acids. Germline CDR1 is LNHNV and CDR2 is YYDKDF (reference sequence). The CDR3 region is CATSRGRQAIVYGYTF. The CDR3 region has the DNA TGTGCCACCAGCAGGGGTAGACAGGCGATAGTCTATGGCTACACCTTC.

V gene TRBV14 combines with J gene TRBJ2-7; 8 bases align to TRBD1. There are 15 residues in the CDR3. J was trimmed by 2 bases and V by 2 bases; bases with no gene match: 5. Germline V gene sequence: CDR1 SGHDN, CDR2 FVKESK. The CDR3 region has the DNA TGTGCCAGCAGCCAACGGGACAGGCCGCCCTACGAGCAGTACTTC. Residues: CASSQRDRPPYEQYF.

Note on this clonotype: A much larger clone lies a single base off, so this may be a read error. The CDR3 sequence: CASSFLAGRHTGELFF. DNA for the CDR3: TGTGCCAGCAGTTTCTTAGCGGGGAGGCACACCGGGGAGCTGTTTTTT. The chain recombines TRBV12-3 or TRBV12-4 with TRBJ2-2, with 8 bases aligning to TRBD2. The CDR3 is 16 amino acids. V was pared by 3 bases and J by 3 bases, with 6 bases of the junction left unmatched.

The CDR3 protein is CALRPELGAYEQYF. The CDR3 nucleotides are TGTGCCCTAAGACCCGAACTAGGGGCCTACGAGCAGTACTTC. V usage is TRBV10-3 and J usage is TRBJ2-7; D may correspond to TRBD1 or TRBD2 (5 bases each). The CDR3 spans 14 residues. CDR1 is ENHRY and CDR2 is SYGVKD in the germline V gene. V was shortened by 11 bases and J by 2 bases, with 19 bases between the two germline ends.

This clonotype was found many times. The V call is TRBV7-9, the J call TRBJ2-3; D is uncertain. The CDR3 sequence is 15 residues long. V shed 6 bases and J shed 0 bases, with 13 bases lying between them. Looked up from germline, CDR1 is SEHNR and CDR2 is FQNEAQ (reference sequence). The CDR3 spells CASSSSEESTDTQYF. CDR3 nucleotide sequence: TGTGCCAGCAGTTCCTCCGAGGAAAGCACAGATACGCAGTATTTT. Full variable domain (outside the CDR3, taken from reference TRBV7-9 and TRBJ2-3): DTGVSQNPRHKITKRGQNVTFRCDPISEHNRLYWYRQTLGQGPEFLTYFQNEAQLEKSRLLSDRFSAERPKGSFSTLEIQRTEQGDSAMYLCASSSSEESTDTQYFGPGTRLTVL.

This clonotype was found a few times. The chain has TRBV13 and TRBJ2-3, with D hard to call. The CDR3 has 12 residues. From germline, CDR1 is PRHDT and CDR2 FYEKMQ (reference sequence). V lost 0 bases and J 6 bases, leaving 4 bases between the germline ends. CDR3 sequence reads: CASSLGQDTQYF. CDR3 bases: TGTGCCAGCAGCTTAGGCCAGGATACGCAGTATTTT. Full variable domain (rest looked up from reference TRBV13 and TRBJ2-3): AAGVIQSPRHLIKEKRETATLKCYPIPRHDTVYWYQQGPGQDPQFLISFYEKMQSDKGSIPDRFSAQQFSDYHSELNMSSLELGDSALYFCASSLGQDTQYFGPGTRLTVL.

This clonotype was seen only a few times. The J gene is TRBJ1-5, the V gene TRBV27, with D hard to call. V dropped 4 bases and J dropped 0 bases, with 10 bases sitting between them. Germline V lookup: CDR1 MNHEY, CDR2 SMNVEV (reference sequence). The CDR3 contains 15 residues. CDR3 protein: CASSSPSDSNQPQHF. CDR3 nucleotide sequence: TGTGCCAGCAGTTCCCCATCTGATAGCAATCAGCCCCAGCATTTT.

In this sample, this clonotype turned up a few times. This rearrangement joins TRBV20-1 to TRBJ1-4; D is ambiguous. The length of the CDR3 is 14 residues. Germline V gene sequence: CDR1 DFQATT, CDR2 SNEGSKA (reference sequence). V dropped 5 bases and J dropped 7 bases, with 17 bases sitting between them. The CDR3 nucleotides are TGCAGTGCTCCTATTATATCCGGTGGTGAAAAACTGTTTTTT. Amino acid sequence: CSAPIISGGEKLFF.

This chain links TRBV10-2 with TRBJ1-1; D perhaps matches TRBD1 (5 bases). Germline V lookup: CDR1 WSHSY, CDR2 SAAADI. The CDR3 is 17 residues long. The V end lost 2 bases, the J end lost 0 bases, and 16 bases lay between the germline ends. The CDR3 spells CASSEQPRDHMNTEAFF. CDR3 nucleotides: TGCGCCAGCAGTGAGCAACCCCGGGACCACATGAACACTGAAGCTTTCTTT.

This clonotype has more than one count but fewer than ten. The chain employs TRBV11-2 and TRBJ1-4; D unresolved. This CDR3 has 15 amino acids. Trimming pared 4 bases from V and 8 bases from J, leaving 17 bases between. Germline CDR1 and CDR2: SGHAT and FQNNGV. CDR3 in DNA: TGTGCCAGCAGCTCCGCAAGTATCGTAAGGGAAAAACTGTTTTTT. This codes for CASSSASIVREKLFF.

This clonotype was seen many times. The chain recombines TRBV10-3 with TRBJ1-4; D might be TRBD1 (6 bases). This CDR3 comprises 15 residues. Germline V gene sequence: CDR1 ENHRY, CDR2 SYGVKD. Trimming left V 5 bases short and J 7 bases short, with 17 bases between. The CDR3 reads CAISTQGKGGEKLFF. CDR3 DNA: TGTGCCATCAGTACTCAGGGGAAAGGGGGTGAAAAACTGTTTTTT.

This clonotype was seen many times. DNA for the CDR3: TGTGCCAGCAGCTCGACCCCCTTCGCCTTTGGCTACACCTTC. Its protein is CASSSTPFAFGYTF. This sequence joins TRBV7-9 and TRBJ1-2; D is uncertain. Trimming removed 4 bases at V and 7 bases at J, with 16 bases between. This CDR3 comprises 14 residues. Per the germline V gene, CDR1 is SEHNR and CDR2 is FQNEAQ (reference sequence).

The chain recombines TRBV5-5 with TRBJ2-7; TRBD1 matches 9 bases. Unmatched junction bases numbered 8, after V lost 2 bases and J lost 5 bases. The germline CDR1 and CDR2 sequences are SGHKS and YYEKEE (reference sequence). This CDR3 contains 15 residues. DNA for the CDR3: TGTGCCAGCAGCTTCCGGGACAGGGTAGTTGACGAGCAGTACTTC. Translating it yields CASSFRDRVVDEQYF.

The chain employs TRBV29-1 and TRBJ2-1; 10 nucleotides align to TRBD1. Trimming took 1 base from V and 7 from J; bases not matched to a gene: 7. This CDR3 has 15 amino acids. Germline CDR1 and CDR2: SQVTM and ANQGSEA. The CDR3 nucleotides are TGCAGCGTTGAAGGCCGGGACAGGGGTAGGAATGAGCAGTTCTTC. Amino acids: CSVEGRDRGRNEQFF.

This chain uses TRBV15 with TRBJ1-1; 10 nucleotides align to TRBD1. Trimming removed 9 bases from V and 0 bases from J; junction bases left unmatched: 16. CDR1 and CDR2 from the germline V gene are LNHNV and YYDKDF (reference sequence). This CDR3 region has 18 residues. CDR3 nucleotide sequence: TGTGCCACGAGCGAATTTCCGGGACAGGGGCTCATGAACACTGAAGCTTTCTTT. Protein product: CATSEFPGQGLMNTEAFF.

This clonotype was seen many times. J is TRBJ1-5 and V is TRBV12-3 or TRBV12-4; 9 bases are a match to TRBD1. J lost 0 bases, V lost 8 bases, and 5 bases had no gene match. The CDR3 contains 15 residues. The CDR3 DNA sequence: TGTGCCAGCGGGACAGGGCAAATTAGCAATCAGCCCCAGCATTTT. This encodes CASGTGQISNQPQHF.

This clonotype occurred a few times. The chain has TRBV4-1 and TRBJ1-4; TRBD1 matches at 7 bases. V shed 0 bases and J 4 bases; nucleotides not matched to a gene: 17. Germline lookup yields CDR1 MGHRA and CDR2 YSYEKL. This CDR3 contains 20 residues. The CDR3 DNA reads as TGCGCCAGCAGCCAAGAATCGGGGACAGAGCCTTGGTTCTTTAATGAAAAACTGTTTTTT. Translating gives CASSQESGTEPWFFNEKLFF.

This clonotype has more than one count but fewer than ten. V and J are TRBV28 and TRBJ1-1; D is possibly TRBD1 (5 bases). Germline V gives CDR1 MDHEN, CDR2 SYDVKM. This CDR3 is built from 14 residues. Trimming shortened V by 5 bases and J by 6 bases, and 16 bases separated the two germline ends. The CDR3 region is CASSLEGWGSEAFF. In DNA, the CDR3 is TGTGCCAGCAGTCTCGAGGGCTGGGGGTCTGAAGCTTTCTTT.

This clonotype has a count of ten or more. CDR3 region: CASSPLSGKNIQYF. CDR3 sequence (DNA): TGTGCCAGCAGCCCATTATCTGGCAAAAACATTCAGTACTTC. The chain joins TRBV7-6 to TRBJ2-4, with D uncertain. This CDR3 has 14 amino acids. Trimming removed 5 bases from V and 3 bases from J, with 11 bases in between. Germline-derived CDR1 and CDR2 are SGHVS and FNYEAQ.